These 24 T cell receptor beta chains were all obtained from the same sample, sequenced in a study of blood T cell repertoires in COVID-19. The table came from immunoSEQ multiplex PCR; TCRdb's copy has only in-frame clones and leaves some out. The table lists 150,000 to 200,000 clones, about 80% of them singletons. The source material was peripheral blood. All receptors derive from a woman aged 70-85 years with acute or convalescent COVID-19.

CDR3: CASSPQYEQYF. Here the CDR3 DNA reads TGTGCCAGCAGTCCCCAATACGAGCAGTACTTC. The V call is TRBV2, the J call TRBJ2-7; D uncertain. Germline V gene lookup returns CDR1 SNHLY and CDR2 FYNNEI. The germline V and J ends were trimmed by 5 bases and 4 bases, with 6 bases remaining between them. The length of the CDR3 is 11 residues.

This clone turned up a few times. The chain employs TRBV5-1 and TRBJ2-7; 11 nucleotides match TRBD1. Looked up from germline, CDR1 is SGHRS and CDR2 is YFSETQ. The length of the CDR3 is 16 residues. V dropped 2 bases and J dropped 5; count of bases not matched to a gene: 9. The CDR3 reads CASSLSARTGGHEQYF. DNA of the CDR3: TGCGCCAGCAGCTTATCGGCTCGGACAGGGGGCCACGAGCAGTACTTC.

The V gene is TRBV10-3, the J gene TRBJ2-3; 9 bases fit TRBD2. CDR3 length: 14 residues. CDR1 is ENHRY, CDR2 SYGVKD, per germline. V lost 8 bases and J lost 4; bases outside the gene matches: 7. The CDR3: CAIAAGGGPDTQYF. The CDR3 DNA sequence: TGTGCCATCGCCGCGGGAGGGGGGCCAGATACGCAGTATTTT.

J is TRBJ2-7 and V is TRBV10-2; tentative D call: TRBD1 (5 bases). This CDR3 region has 13 residues. Per the germline V gene, CDR1 is WSHSY and CDR2 is SAAADI. The V gene lost 3 bases and the J gene lost 0 bases, with 6 bases spanning the gap. The chain's CDR3 is CASSDQGSYEQYF. In DNA form, the CDR3 reads TGCGCCAGCAGTGACCAGGGCTCCTACGAGCAGTACTTC.

Notes on this clone: The sample contains more than one DNA sequence encoding this CDR3. CDR3 loop: CASSLQGRRNTEAFF. DNA for the CDR3: TGCGCCAGCAGCTTGCAGGGGCGCAGGAACACTGAAGCTTTCTTT. The chain joins TRBV5-1 to TRBJ1-1; possibly TRBD1 for D (6 bases). Germline V lookup: CDR1 SGHRS, CDR2 YFSETQ. The V gene lost 1 base and the J gene lost 1 base, with 11 bases spanning the gap. The CDR3 length is 15 residues.

The gene calls are TRBV19 and TRBJ2-1; D may be TRBD2 (6 bases). Trimming removed 3 bases from V and 3 bases from J, with 30 bases in between. The germline gives CDR1 LNHDA, CDR2 SQIVND (reference sequence). This CDR3 spans 21 amino acids. CDR3 loop: CASSIGGPGLPPRGYYNEQFF. CDR3 in DNA: TGTGCCAGTAGTATCGGGGGACCGGGACTCCCACCCCGGGGGTACTACAATGAGCAGTTCTTC.

This clone has just one count. The chain is built from TRBV19 and TRBJ1-3; D is possibly TRBD1 (6 bases). Per the germline V gene, CDR1 is LNHDA and CDR2 is SQIVND (reference sequence). The CDR3 spans 13 residues. V was clipped by 6 bases and J by 9 bases, with 15 bases between them. The CDR3 is CASRGAVWSTIYF. The CDR3 DNA sequence: TGTGCCAGTAGGGGGGCCGTTTGGAGCACCATATATTTT.

In its sample, this clone was seen a few times. The DNA of the CDR3 is TGTGCCTGGAGTCTCGTCCTTACTAGCGGAGAAGAGACCCAGTACTTC. Translated, it gives CAWSLVLTSGEETQYF. The J gene is TRBJ2-5, the V gene TRBV30; TRBD2 aligns across 8 bases. The CDR3 is 16 amino acids. Germline V lookup: CDR1 GTSNPN, CDR2 SVGIG (reference sequence). V was clipped by 2 bases and J by 3 bases; unmatched bases: 11.

The V call is TRBV5-1, the J call TRBJ2-1; D may be TRBD1 (5 bases). In germline, CDR1 is SGHRS, CDR2 YFSETQ. V shed 5 bases and J shed 0 bases, with 12 bases lying between them. The CDR3 is 15 residues long. DNA of the CDR3: TGCGCCAGCAGATCGCAGGGTAGCTCCTACAATGAGCAGTTCTTC. Protein sequence: CASRSQGSSYNEQFF.

The rearrangement uses TRBV29-1 and TRBJ2-7; D is uncertain. Germline V gene data show CDR1 as SQVTM and CDR2 as ANQGSEA. V was trimmed by 6 bases and J by 0 bases, leaving 12 bases between them. This CDR3 is 13 amino acids long. CDR3 residues: CSVRLYSSYEQYF. The CDR3 DNA reads TGCAGCGTCCGTTTATATTCCTCCTACGAGCAGTACTTC.

This clone was observed a few times. The rearrangement joins TRBV3-1 (or the pseudogene TRBV3-2) to TRBJ2-7; 9 bases agree with TRBD2. The length of the CDR3 is 14 residues. In germline, CDR1 is LGHDT, CDR2 YNNKEL (reference sequence). Germline trimming cut 4 bases from V and 6 bases from J; bases unmatched to any gene: 7. The CDR3 nucleotides read TGTGCCAGCAGCCGAGTAGCGGGAGCATTCGAGCAGTACTTC. Its translation is CASSRVAGAFEQYF.

This chain uses TRBV11-3 with TRBJ2-7, with 9 bases matching TRBD1. CDR3 length: 18 residues. The germline V gene encodes CDR1 SGHNT and CDR2 YENEEA. V shed 6 bases, J shed 3 bases, and the junction held 18 bases outside the gene matches. As DNA, the CDR3 is TGTGCCAGCAGTCCCGGGACAGGGTCCGGGGGACGCCACTACGAGCAGTACTTC. Amino acid sequence: CASSPGTGSGGRHYEQYF.

This clone occurred once. This chain connects TRBV7-3 to TRBJ2-1; 7 positions agree with TRBD1. The CDR3 is made up of 16 amino acids. Germline loops: CDR1 SGHTA, CDR2 FQGTGA. V gave up 1 base and J gave up 6 bases; unmatched junction bases: 9. CDR3 coding DNA: TGTGCCAGCAGCTTAATGGGGACAGCCAAAACCAATGAGCAGTTCTTC. This gives the protein CASSLMGTAKTNEQFF.

The chain links TRBV20-1 to TRBJ1-5, with no clear D. Germline V lookup: CDR1 DFQATT, CDR2 SNEGSKA (reference sequence). Trimming pared 3 bases from V and 3 bases from J, leaving 12 bases between. This CDR3 has 14 residues. Here the CDR3 reads CSASSASDNQPQHF. CDR3 in DNA: TGCAGTGCTAGTAGTGCGAGCGACAATCAGCCCCAGCATTTT.

This clone has a single count. This chain links TRBV30 with TRBJ2-7; weak D call: TRBD1 (6 bases). Germline assignment: CDR1 GTSNPN and CDR2 SVGIG (reference sequence). V was pared by 2 bases and J by 5 bases, with 22 bases between. The CDR3 consists of 16 residues. CDR3 DNA sequence: TGTGCCTGGAGTTTCGGCATCACAGGGCCCAAGCACGAGCAGTACTTC. It yields the protein CAWSFGITGPKHEQYF.

This sequence joins TRBV19 and TRBJ2-4; a possible D gene is TRBD1 (6 bases). V was cut by 8 bases and J by 2 bases, with 10 bases left in between. From germline, CDR1 is LNHDA and CDR2 SQIVND (reference sequence). The length of the CDR3 is 13 residues. CDR3 nucleotides: TGTGCCAGTGAGGACAGCCCCAAAAACATTCAGTACTTC. This codes for CASEDSPKNIQYF.

The chain uses TRBV29-1 and TRBJ2-5; D might be TRBD1 (5 bases). Trimming stripped 6 bases from V and 2 bases from J, with 16 bases between. CDR3 length: 14 residues. Germline V CDR1 and CDR2: SQVTM, ANQGSEA. CDR3: CSVGPKGFQETQYF. CDR3 nucleotide sequence: TGCAGCGTGGGTCCGAAGGGGTTTCAAGAGACCCAGTACTTC.

The chain joins TRBV24-1 to TRBJ2-5; a possible D gene is TRBD1 (5 bases). The CDR3 covers 15 residues. Germline V gene sequence: CDR1 KGHDR, CDR2 SFDVKD. Trimming shortened V by 1 base and J by 4 bases, and 12 bases separated the two germline ends. CDR3 region: CATSDFSGLLETQYF. CDR3 in DNA: TGTGCCACCAGTGATTTTTCAGGGCTTTTAGAGACCCAGTACTTC.

The gene calls are TRBV19 and TRBJ2-2, with a weak D call TRBD2 (6 bases). CDR1 and CDR2 from the germline V gene are LNHDA and SQIVND (reference sequence). The CDR3 covers 14 residues. V lost 7 bases to trimming and J lost 7 bases, with 16 bases between them. CDR3 loop: CASNGGNLFGELFF. The CDR3 DNA follows: TGTGCCAGTAACGGCGGGAACCTATTCGGGGAGCTGTTTTTT.

This clone was observed a single time. The rearrangement links TRBV5-8 to TRBJ1-5, with TRBD1 identical over 10 bases. V lost 5 bases and J lost 6; bases outside the gene matches: 11. The CDR3 has 16 residues. The germline gives CDR1 SGHTS, CDR2 YDEGEE. CDR3 sequence reads: CASRPGQGVRLQPQHF. CDR3 sequence (DNA): TGTGCCAGCAGACCAGGACAGGGGGTGAGGCTTCAGCCCCAGCATTTT.

This chain links TRBV7-3 with TRBJ2-2, with a tentative D call TRBD2 (6 bases). The CDR3 runs 13 residues. CDR1 is SGHTA, CDR2 FQGTGA, per germline. V dropped 2 bases and J dropped 10 bases, with 11 bases sitting between them. The DNA for the CDR3 is TGTGCCAGCAGCTTAGTAGGAGGGGAGGAGCTGTTTTTT. Its translation: CASSLVGGEELFF.

The chain joins TRBV9 to TRBJ2-5; the match to TRBD2 covers 7 bases. CDR3 length: 14 amino acids. The junction had 5 bases not matched to a gene; V was cut back by 2 bases and J by 4 bases. From germline, CDR1 is SGDLS and CDR2 YYNGEE. This chain's CDR3 is CASSVSSGGETQYF. In DNA form, the CDR3 reads TGTGCCAGCAGCGTGTCTTCGGGGGGAGAGACCCAGTACTTC.

The chain carries TRBV29-1 and TRBJ1-1; perhaps TRBD1 as D (5 bases). Trimming shortened V by 5 bases and J by 7 bases, and 17 bases separated the two germline ends. The CDR3 has 13 residues. Germline assignment: CDR1 SQVTM and CDR2 ANQGSEA. The CDR3 nucleotides read TGCAGCGTTCAGGGTATTCTCTGGGGTGAAGCTTTCTTT. Its protein is CSVQGILWGEAFF.

This sequence joins TRBV5-8 and TRBJ2-5; 9 bases are a match to TRBD2. Unmatched junction bases numbered 7, after V lost 1 base and J lost 3 bases. The CDR3 totals 16 residues. Per the germline V gene, CDR1 is SGHTS and CDR2 is YDEGEE. CDR3 loop: CASSLWRGGTEETQYF. The CDR3 DNA reads TGTGCCAGCAGCTTGTGGCGGGGGGGGACAGAAGAGACCCAGTACTTC.